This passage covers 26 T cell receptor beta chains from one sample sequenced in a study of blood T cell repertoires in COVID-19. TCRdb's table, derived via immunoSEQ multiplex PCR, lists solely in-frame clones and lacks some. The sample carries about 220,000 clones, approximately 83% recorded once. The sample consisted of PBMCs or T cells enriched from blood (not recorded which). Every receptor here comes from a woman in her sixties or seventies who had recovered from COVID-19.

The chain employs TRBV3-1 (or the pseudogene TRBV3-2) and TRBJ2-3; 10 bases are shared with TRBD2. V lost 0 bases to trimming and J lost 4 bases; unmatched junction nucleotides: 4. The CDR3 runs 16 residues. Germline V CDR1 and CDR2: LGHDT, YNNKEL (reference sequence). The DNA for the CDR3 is TGTGCCAGCAGCCAAGAGAGCGGGAGGGCCGCAGATACGCAGTATTTT. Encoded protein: CASSQESGRAADTQYF.

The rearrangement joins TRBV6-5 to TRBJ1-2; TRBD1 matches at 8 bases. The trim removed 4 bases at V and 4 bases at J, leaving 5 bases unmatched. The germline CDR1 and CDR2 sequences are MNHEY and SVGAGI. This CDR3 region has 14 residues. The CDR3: CASSSLTGAYGYTF. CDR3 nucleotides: TGTGCCAGCAGTTCCCTGACAGGGGCCTATGGCTACACCTTC.

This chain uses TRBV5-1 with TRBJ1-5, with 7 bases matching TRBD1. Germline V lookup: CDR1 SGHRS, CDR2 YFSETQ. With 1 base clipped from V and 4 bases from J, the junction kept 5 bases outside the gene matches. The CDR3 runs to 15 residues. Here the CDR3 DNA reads TGCGCCAGCAGCTTGACAGGGGATATAAATCAGCCCCAGCATTTT. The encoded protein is CASSLTGDINQPQHF.

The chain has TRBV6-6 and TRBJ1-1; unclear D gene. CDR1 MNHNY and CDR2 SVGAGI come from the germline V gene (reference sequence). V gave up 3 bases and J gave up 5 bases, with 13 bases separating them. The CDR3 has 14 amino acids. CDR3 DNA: TGTGCCAGCAGTTATGCGGGGAGGGATACTGAAGCTTTCTTT. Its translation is CASSYAGRDTEAFF.

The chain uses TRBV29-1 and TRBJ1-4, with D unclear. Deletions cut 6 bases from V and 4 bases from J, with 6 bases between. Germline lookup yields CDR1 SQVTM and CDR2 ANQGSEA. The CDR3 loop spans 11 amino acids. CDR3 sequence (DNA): TGCAGCGTCTGTGTTAATGAAAAACTGTTTTTT. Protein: CSVCVNEKLFF.

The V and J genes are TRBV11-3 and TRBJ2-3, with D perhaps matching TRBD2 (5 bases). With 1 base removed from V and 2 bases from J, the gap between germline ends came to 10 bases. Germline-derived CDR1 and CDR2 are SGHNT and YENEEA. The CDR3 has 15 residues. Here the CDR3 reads CASSLGASTTDTQYF. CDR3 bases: TGTGCCAGCAGCTTAGGGGCTAGCACCACAGATACGCAGTATTTT.

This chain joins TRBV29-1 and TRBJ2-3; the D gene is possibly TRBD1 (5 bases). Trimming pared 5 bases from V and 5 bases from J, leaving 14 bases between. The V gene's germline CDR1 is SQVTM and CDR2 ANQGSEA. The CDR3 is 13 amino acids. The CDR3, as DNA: TGCAGCGTTTCCTGGGGCGCAAAAGATACGCAGTATTTT. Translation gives CSVSWGAKDTQYF.

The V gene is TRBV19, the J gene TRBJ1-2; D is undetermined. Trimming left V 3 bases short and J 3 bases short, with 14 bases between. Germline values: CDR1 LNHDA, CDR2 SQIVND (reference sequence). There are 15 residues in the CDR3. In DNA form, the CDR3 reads TGTGCCAGTAGTATTGATTCCGCGTCGTACTATGGCTACACCTTC. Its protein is CASSIDSASYYGYTF.

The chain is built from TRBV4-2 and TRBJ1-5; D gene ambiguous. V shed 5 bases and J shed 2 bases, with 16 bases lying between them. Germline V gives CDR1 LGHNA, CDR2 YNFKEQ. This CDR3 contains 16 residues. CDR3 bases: TGTGCCAGCAGCGAAACGTGGGCGAGGGGCAATCAGCCCCAGCATTTT. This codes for CASSETWARGNQPQHF.

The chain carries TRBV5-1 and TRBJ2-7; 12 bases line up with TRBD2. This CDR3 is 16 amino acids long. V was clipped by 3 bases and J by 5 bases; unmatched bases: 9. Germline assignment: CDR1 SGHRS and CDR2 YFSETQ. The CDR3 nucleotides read TGCGCCAGCAGCTCCGGAGGGACTAGCGGGTATGACGAGCAGTACTTC. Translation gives CASSSGGTSGYDEQYF. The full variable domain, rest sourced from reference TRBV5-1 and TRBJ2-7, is KAGVTQTPRYLIKTRGQQVTLSCSPISGHRSVSWYQQTPGQGLQFLFEYFSETQRNKGNFPGRFSGRQFSNSRSEMNVSTLELGDSALYLCASSSGGTSGYDEQYFGPGTRLTVT.

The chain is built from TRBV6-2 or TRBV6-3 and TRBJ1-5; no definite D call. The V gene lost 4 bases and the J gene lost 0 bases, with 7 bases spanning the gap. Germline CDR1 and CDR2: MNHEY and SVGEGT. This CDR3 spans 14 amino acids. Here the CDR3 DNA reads TGTGCCAGCAGTTCAAGAGATAGCAATCAGCCCCAGCATTTT. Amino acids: CASSSRDSNQPQHF.

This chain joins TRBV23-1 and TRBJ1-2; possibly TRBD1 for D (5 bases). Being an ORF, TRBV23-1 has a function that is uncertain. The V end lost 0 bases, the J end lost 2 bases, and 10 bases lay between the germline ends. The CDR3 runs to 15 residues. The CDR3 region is CASSQSFQGNYGYTF. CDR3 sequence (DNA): TGCGCCAGCAGTCAATCATTTCAGGGAAACTATGGCTACACCTTC.

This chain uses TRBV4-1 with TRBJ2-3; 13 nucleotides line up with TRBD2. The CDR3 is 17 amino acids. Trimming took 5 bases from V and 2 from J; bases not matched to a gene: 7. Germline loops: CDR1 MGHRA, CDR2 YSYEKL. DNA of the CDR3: TGCGCCAGCAGCTTAGGACTAGCGGGAGAGATCACAGATACGCAGTATTTT. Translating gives CASSLGLAGEITDTQYF.

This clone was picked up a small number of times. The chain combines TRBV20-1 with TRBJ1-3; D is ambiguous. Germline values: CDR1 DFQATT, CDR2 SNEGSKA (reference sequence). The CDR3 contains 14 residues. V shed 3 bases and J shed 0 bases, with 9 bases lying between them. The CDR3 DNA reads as TGCAGTGCTAGTTCCAGGATCTCTGGAAACACCATATATTTT. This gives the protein CSASSRISGNTIYF.

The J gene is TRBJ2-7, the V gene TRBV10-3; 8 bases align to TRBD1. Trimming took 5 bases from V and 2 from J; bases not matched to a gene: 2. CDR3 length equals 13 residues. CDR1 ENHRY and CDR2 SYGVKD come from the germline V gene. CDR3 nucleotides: TGTGCCATCAGTAAGGGACAGGCCTACGAGCAGTACTTC. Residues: CAISKGQAYEQYF.

CDR3 residues: CASSLDRVKLFF. CDR3 nucleotides: TGTGCCAGCAGTCTCGACAGGGTTAAACTGTTTTTT. The chain recombines TRBV12-3 or TRBV12-4 with TRBJ1-4; TRBD1 agrees at 7 bases. CDR3 size: 12 residues. The ends lost 5 bases at V and 11 bases at J; junction bases unmatched: 5.

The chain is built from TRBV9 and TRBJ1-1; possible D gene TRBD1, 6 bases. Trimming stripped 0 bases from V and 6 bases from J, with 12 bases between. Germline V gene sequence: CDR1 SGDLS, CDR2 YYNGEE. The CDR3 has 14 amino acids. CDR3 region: CASSVGRGYPEAFF. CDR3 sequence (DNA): TGTGCCAGCAGCGTAGGCAGGGGCTATCCTGAAGCTTTCTTT.

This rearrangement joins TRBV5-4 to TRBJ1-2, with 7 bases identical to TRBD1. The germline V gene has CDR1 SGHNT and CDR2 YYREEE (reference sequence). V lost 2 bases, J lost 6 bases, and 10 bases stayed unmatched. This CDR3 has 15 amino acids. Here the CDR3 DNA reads TGTGCCAGCAGCTTCTACAACAGGGGAAGGGATGGCTACACCTTC. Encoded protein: CASSFYNRGRDGYTF.

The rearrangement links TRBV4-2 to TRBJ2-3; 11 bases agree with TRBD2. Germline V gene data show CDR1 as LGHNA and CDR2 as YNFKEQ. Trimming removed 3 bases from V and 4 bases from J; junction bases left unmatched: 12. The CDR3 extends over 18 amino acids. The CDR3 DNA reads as TGTGCCAGCAGCCAGTTGAATAGCGGGGGGGCGGTCTCAGATACGCAGTATTTT. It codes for CASSQLNSGGAVSDTQYF.

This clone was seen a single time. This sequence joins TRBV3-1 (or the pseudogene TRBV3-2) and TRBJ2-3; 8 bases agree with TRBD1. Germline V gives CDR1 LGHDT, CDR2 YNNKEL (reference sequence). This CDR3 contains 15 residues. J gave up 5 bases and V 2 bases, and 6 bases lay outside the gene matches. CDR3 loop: CASSQQGAQVDTQYF. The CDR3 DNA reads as TGTGCCAGCAGCCAACAGGGGGCGCAGGTAGATACGCAGTATTTT.

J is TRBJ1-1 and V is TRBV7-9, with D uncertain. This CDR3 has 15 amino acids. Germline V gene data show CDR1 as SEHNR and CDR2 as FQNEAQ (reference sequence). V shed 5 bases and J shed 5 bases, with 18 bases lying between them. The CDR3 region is CASSASPGKGTEAFF. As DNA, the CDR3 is TGTGCCAGCAGCGCCAGCCCGGGGAAGGGAACTGAAGCTTTCTTT.

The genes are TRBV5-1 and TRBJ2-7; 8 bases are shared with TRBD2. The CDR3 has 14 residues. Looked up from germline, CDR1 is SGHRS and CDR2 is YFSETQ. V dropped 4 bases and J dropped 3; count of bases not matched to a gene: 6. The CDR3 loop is CASSPGLGIYEQYF. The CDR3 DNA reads TGCGCCAGCAGCCCGGGACTAGGCATCTACGAGCAGTACTTC. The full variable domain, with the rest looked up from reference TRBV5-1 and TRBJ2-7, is KAGVTQTPRYLIKTRGQQVTLSCSPISGHRSVSWYQQTPGQGLQFLFEYFSETQRNKGNFPGRFSGRQFSNSRSEMNVSTLELGDSALYLCASSPGLGIYEQYFGPGTRLTVT.

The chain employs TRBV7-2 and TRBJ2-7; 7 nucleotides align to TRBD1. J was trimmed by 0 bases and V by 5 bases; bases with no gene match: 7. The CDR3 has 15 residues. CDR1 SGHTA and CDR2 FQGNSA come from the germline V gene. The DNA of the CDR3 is TGTGCCAGCAGCCAAGGACAGGCGTACTCCTACGAGCAGTACTTC. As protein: CASSQGQAYSYEQYF.

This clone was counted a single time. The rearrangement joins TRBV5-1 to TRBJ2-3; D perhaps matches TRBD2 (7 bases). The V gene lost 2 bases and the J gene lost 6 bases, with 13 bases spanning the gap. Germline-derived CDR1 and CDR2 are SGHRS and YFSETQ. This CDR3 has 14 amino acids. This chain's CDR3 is CASSFSGGRDTQYF. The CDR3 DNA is TGCGCCAGCAGCTTCTCGGGGGGCAGGGATACGCAGTATTTT.

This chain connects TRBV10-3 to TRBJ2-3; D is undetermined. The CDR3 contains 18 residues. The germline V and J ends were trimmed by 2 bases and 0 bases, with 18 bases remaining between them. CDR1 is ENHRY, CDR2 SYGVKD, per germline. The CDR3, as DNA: TGTGCCATCAGTGAGGAAGGAGACCGAACATCTAGCACAGATACGCAGTATTTT. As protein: CAISEEGDRTSSTDTQYF.

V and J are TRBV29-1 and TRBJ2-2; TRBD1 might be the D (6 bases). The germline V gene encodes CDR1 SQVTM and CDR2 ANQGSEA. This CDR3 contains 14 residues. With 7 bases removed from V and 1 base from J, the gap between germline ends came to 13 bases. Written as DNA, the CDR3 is TGCAGCGCAAGACAGGAAATGAACACCGGGGAGCTGTTTTTT. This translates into CSARQEMNTGELFF.